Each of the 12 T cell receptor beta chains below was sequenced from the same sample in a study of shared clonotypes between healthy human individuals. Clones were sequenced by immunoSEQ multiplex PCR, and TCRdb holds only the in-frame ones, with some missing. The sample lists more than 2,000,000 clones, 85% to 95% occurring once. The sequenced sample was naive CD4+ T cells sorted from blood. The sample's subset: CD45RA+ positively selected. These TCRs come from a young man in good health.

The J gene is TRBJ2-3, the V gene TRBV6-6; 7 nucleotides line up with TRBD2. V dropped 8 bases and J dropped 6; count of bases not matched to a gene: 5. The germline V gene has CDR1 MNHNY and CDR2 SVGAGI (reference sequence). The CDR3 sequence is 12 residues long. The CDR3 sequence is CASSGAGDTQYF. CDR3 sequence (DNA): TGTGCCAGCTCAGGAGCGGGGGATACGCAGTATTTT.

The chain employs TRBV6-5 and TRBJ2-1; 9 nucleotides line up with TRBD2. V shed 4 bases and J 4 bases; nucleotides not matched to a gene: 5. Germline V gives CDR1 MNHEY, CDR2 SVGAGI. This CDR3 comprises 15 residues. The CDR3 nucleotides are TGTGCCAGCAGTTCCGAAGCGGGGGGATACAATGAGCAGTTCTTC. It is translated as CASSSEAGGYNEQFF.

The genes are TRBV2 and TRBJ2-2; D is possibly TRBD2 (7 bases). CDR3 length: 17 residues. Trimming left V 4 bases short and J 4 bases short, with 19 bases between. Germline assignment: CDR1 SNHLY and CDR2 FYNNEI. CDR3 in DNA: TGTGCCAGCAGTGGAGGGGGGGCCCAAGGGGTCACCGGGGAGCTGTTTTTT. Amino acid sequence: CASSGGGAQGVTGELFF.

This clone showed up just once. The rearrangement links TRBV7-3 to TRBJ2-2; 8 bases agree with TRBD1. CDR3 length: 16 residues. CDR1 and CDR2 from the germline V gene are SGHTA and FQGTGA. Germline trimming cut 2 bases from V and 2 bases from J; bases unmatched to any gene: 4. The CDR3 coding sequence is TGTGCCAGCAGCTTAGCAGGGGGCTTTAACACCGGGGAGCTGTTTTTT. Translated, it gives CASSLAGGFNTGELFF.

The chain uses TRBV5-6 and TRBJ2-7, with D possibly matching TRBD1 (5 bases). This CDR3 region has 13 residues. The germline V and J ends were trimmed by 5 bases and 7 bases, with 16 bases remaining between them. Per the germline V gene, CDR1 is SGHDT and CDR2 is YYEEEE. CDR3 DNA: TGTGCCAGCAGTTTGATGGGGTCAGGGGAGCAGTACTTC. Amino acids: CASSLMGSGEQYF. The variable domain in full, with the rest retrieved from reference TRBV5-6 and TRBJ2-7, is DAGVTQSPTHLIKTRGQQVTLRCSPKSGHDTVSWYQQALGQGPQFIFQYYEEEERQRGNFPDRFSGHQFPNYSSELNVNALLLGDSALYLCASSLMGSGEQYFGPGTRLTVT.

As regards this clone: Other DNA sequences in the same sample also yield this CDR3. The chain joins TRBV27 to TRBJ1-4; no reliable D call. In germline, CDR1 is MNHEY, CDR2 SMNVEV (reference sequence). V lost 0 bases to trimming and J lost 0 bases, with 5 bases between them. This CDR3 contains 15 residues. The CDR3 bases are TGTGCCAGCAGTTTATCGGGTGCAACTAATGAAAAACTGTTTTTT. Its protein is CASSLSGATNEKLFF.

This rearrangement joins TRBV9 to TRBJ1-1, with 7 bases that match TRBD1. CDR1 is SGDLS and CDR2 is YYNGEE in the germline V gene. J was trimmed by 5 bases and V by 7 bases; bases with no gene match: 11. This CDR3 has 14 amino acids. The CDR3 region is CASPRDSGETEAFF. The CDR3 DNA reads TGTGCCAGCCCCCGGGACAGCGGAGAAACTGAAGCTTTCTTT.

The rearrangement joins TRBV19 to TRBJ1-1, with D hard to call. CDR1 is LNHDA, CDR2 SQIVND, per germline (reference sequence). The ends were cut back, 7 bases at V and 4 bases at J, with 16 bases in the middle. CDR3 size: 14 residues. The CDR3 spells CASNEEGRSTEAFF. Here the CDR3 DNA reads TGTGCCAGTAATGAAGAAGGCCGTAGCACTGAAGCTTTCTTT.

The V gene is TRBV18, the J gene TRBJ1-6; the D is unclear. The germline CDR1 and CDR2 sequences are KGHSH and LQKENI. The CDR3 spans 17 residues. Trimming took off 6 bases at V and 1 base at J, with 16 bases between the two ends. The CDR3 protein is CASSPFLASSYNSPLHF. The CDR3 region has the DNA TGTGCCAGCTCTCCCTTTTTGGCCTCTTCCTATAATTCACCCCTCCACTTT.

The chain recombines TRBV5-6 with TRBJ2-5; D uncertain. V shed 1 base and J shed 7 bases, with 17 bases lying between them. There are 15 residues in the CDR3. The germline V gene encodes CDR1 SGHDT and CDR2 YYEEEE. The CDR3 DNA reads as TGTGCCAGCAGCTTGCCACTACTCGGCACGGGGACCCAGTACTTC. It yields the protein CASSLPLLGTGTQYF.

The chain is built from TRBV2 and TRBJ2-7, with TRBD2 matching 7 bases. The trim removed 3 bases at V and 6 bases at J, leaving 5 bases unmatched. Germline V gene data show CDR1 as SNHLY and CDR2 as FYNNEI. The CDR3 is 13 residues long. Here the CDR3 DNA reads TGTGCCAGCAGTGAGGTACTAGCGTTCGAGCAGTACTTC. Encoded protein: CASSEVLAFEQYF.

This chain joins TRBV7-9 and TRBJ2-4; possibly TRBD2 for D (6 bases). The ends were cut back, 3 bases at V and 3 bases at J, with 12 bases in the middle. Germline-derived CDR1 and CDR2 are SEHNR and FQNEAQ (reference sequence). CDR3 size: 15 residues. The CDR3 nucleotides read TGTGCCAGCAGCTTGGAGGGGAGTGGCAAAAACATTCAGTACTTC. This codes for CASSLEGSGKNIQYF.